Reported below is one T cell receptor beta chain. Antigen: not known. Produced via immunoSEQ multiplex PCR; TCRdb's table is partial and in-frame only. The profile covers around 5,000 clones, with 26% appearing a single time and around an eighth taken by the ten largest. The CDR3 is 14 amino acids. V shed 0 bases and J shed 2 bases, with 9 bases lying between them. The V gene's germline CDR1 is SGHDT and CDR2 YYEEEE. These data originate in a study of T cell clonotyping in hematopoietic cell transplantation. The study, taken as a whole, reports: Few recipient clonotypes overlapped donors; over 97% were de novo at given depth. After transplant, recipient diversity fell while pathologically expanded clonotypes grew through day 180.

The source is a male patient in his thirties or forties who had an allogeneic stem cell transplant from an unrelated donor, so the T cells may come from the graft donor. Some clones in this sample may be carry-over from other donors' samples. The V and J genes are TRBV5-6 and TRBJ2-7; tentatively, D is TRBD2 (6 bases). Source: peripheral blood mononuclear cells, taken 180 days after allogeneic stem cell transplant. CDR3 sequence: CASSLGRRAYEQYF. As DNA, the CDR3 is TGTGCCAGCAGCTTGGGCAGGAGGGCCTACGAGCAGTACTTC.